This TCR beta chain was identified during a study of T cell changes during pregnancy in multiple sclerosis. Clones were sequenced by immunoSEQ multiplex PCR, and TCRdb holds only the in-frame ones, with some missing. The sample comprises more than 90,000 clones, over 80% of which are singletons, and approximately 2% rests with the top ten. The length of the CDR3 is 18 residues. V lost 1 base, J lost 2 bases, and 18 bases lay in between. Germline assignment: CDR1 LGHNA and CDR2 YNFKEQ. This specimen was peripheral blood, taken after pregnancy. The source is a female donor with multiple sclerosis, enrolled in a pregnancy study. This chain links TRBV4-2 with TRBJ1-5; maybe TRBD1 (5 bases). The CDR3 protein is CASSQGTNLIAGNQPQHF. CDR3 sequence (DNA): TGTGCCAGCAGCCAAGGGACAAACTTAATAGCTGGCAATCAGCCCCAGCATTTT.